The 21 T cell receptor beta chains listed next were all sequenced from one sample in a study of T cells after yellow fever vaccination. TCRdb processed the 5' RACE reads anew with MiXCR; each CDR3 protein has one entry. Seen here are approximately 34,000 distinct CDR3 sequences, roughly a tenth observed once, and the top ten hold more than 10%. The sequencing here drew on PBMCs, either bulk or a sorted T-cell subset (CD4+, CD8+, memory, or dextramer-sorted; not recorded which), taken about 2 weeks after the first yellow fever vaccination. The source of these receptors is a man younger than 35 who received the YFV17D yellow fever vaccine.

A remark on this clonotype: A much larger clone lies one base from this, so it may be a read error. CDR3 region: CAGSLGPSTNEKLFF. The CDR3, as DNA: TGCGCCGGCAGCTTGGGGCCCTCAACTAATGAAAAACTGTTTTTT. The chain uses TRBV5-1 and TRBJ1-4; a weak D match, TRBD1 (5 bases). The CDR3 sequence is 15 residues long. The V gene's germline CDR1 is SGHRS and CDR2 YFSETQ.

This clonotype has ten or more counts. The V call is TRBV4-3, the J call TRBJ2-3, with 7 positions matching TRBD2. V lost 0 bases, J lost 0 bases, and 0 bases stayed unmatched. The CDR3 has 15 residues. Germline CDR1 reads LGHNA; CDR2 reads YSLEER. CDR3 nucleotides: TGCGCCAGCAGCCAAGAGGGGGGGAGCACAGATACGCAGTATTTT. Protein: CASSQEGGSTDTQYF.

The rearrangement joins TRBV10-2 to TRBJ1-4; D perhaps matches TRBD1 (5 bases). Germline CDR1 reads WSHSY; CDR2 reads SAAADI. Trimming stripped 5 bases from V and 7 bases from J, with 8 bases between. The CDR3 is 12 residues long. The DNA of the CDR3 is TGCGCCAGCAGTTCAGGGATTGAAAAACTGTTTTTT. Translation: CASSSGIEKLFF.

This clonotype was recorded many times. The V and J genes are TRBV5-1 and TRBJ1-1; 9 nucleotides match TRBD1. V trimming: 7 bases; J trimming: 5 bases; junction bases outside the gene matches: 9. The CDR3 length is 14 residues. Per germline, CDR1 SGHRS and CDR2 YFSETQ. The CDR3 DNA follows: TGCGCCAGCGGCGGGGGGACAGGGAGGACTGAAGCTTTCTTT. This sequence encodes CASGGGTGRTEAFF.

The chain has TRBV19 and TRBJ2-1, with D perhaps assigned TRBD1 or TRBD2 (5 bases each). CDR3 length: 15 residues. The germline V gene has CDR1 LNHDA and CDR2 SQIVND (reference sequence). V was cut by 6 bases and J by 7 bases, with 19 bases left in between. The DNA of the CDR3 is TGTGCCAGTAGCGCGGACACCCACCGGGGAAATGAGCAGTTCTTC. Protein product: CASSADTHRGNEQFF.

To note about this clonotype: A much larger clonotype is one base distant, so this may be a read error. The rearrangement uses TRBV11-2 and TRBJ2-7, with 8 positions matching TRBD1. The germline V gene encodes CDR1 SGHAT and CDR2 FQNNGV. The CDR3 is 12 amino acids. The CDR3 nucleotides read TGTGCCAGCAGCTCGGACAGGGACGATCAGTACTTC. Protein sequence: CASSSDRDDQYF.

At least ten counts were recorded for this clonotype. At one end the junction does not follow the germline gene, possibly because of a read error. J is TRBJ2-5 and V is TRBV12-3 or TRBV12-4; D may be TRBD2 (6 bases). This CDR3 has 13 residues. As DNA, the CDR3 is TGTGCGAGCACGTCTAGCGCGAAAGAGACCCAGTACTTC. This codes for CASTSSAKETQYF.

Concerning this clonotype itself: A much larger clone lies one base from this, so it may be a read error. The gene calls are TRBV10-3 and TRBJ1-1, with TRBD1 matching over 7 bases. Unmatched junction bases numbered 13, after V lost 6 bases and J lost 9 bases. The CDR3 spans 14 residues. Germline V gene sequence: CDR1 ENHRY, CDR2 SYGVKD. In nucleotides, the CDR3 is TGTGCCATCAGCTTGACAGGGCTGGAGGGTAAAGCTTTCTTT. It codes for CAISLTGLEGKAFF.

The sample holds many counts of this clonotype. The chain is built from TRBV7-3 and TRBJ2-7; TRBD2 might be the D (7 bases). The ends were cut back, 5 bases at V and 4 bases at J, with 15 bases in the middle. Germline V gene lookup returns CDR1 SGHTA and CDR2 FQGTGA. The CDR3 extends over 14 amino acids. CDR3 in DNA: TGTGCCAGCAGCGAGGGAGGGGGGGGATACGAGCAGTACTTC. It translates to CASSEGGGGYEQYF.

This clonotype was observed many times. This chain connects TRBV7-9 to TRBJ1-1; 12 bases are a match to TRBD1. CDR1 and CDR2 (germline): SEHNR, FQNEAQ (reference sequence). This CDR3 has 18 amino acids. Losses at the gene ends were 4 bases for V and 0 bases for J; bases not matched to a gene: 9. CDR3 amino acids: CASSYPSGTGGVNTEAFF. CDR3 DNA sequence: TGTGCCAGCAGCTACCCGTCAGGGACAGGGGGCGTGAACACTGAAGCTTTCTTT.

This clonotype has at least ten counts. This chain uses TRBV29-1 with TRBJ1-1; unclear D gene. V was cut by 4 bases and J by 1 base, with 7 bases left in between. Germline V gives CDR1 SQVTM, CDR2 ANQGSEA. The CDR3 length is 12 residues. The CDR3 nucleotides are TGCAGCGTTGGGAGACAGAACACTGAAGCTTTCTTT. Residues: CSVGRQNTEAFF.

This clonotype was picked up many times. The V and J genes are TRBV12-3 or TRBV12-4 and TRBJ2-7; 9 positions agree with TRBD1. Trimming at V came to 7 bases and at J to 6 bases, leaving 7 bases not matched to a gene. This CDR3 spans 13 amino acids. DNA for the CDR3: TGTGCCAGCACCCGGACAGGGGTTTCCGAGCAGTACGTC. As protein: CASTRTGVSEQYV.

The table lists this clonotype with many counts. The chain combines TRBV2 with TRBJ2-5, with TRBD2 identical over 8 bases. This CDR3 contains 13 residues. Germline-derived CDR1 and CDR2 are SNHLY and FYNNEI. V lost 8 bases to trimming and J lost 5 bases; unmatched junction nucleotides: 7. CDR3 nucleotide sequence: TGTGCCAGCGGAGATAGCGGGGCGGAGACCCAGTACTTC. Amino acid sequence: CASGDSGAETQYF.

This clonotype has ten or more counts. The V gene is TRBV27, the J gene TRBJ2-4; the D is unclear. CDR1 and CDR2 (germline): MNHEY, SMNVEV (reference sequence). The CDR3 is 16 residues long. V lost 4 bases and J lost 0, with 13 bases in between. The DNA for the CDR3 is TGTGCCAGCAGTTCCCTAATTAAGGTAGCCAAAAACATTCAGTACTTC. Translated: CASSSLIKVAKNIQYF.

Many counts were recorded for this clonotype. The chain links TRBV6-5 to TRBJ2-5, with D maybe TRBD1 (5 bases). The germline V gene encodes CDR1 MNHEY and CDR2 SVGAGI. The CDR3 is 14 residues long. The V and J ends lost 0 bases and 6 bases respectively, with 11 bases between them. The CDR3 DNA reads TGTGCCAGCAGTTACTCGGGGCCACCCAAGACCCAGTACTTC. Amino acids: CASSYSGPPKTQYF.

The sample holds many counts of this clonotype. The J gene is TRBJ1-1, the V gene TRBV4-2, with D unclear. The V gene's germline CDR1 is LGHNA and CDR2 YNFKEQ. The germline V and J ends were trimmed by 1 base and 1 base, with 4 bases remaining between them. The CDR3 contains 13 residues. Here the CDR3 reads CASSQAQNTEAFF. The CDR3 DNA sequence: TGTGCCAGCAGCCAAGCTCAGAACACTGAAGCTTTCTTT.

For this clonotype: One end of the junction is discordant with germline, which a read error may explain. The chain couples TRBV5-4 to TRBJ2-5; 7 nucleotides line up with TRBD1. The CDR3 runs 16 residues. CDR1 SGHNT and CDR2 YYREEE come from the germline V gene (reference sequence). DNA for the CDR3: TGTGCCAGCAGCCGGACCCTAGGGACAGTGGGGGAGACCCAGTGCTTC. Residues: CASSRTLGTVGETQCF.

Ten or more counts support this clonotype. DNA for the CDR3: TGCGCCAGCAGCTTGGGCAGGACAGGGAGTGGCTCGGGGGGGATCCACAATGAGCAGTTCTTC. Residues: CASSLGRTGSGSGGIHNEQFF. This sequence joins TRBV5-1 and TRBJ2-1; D might be TRBD1 or TRBD2, each matching 8 bases. Trimming stripped 0 bases from V and 5 bases from J, with 30 bases between. The CDR3 sequence is 21 residues long. Germline CDR1 is SGHRS and CDR2 is YFSETQ.

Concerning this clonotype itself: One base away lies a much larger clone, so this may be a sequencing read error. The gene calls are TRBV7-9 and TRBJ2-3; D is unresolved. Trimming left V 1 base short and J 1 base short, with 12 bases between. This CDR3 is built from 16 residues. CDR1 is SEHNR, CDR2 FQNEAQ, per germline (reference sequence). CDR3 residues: CASSLGVRNRTDTQYF. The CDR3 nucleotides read TGTGCCAGCAGCTTAGGAGTAAGGAATCGCACAGATACGCAGTATTTT.

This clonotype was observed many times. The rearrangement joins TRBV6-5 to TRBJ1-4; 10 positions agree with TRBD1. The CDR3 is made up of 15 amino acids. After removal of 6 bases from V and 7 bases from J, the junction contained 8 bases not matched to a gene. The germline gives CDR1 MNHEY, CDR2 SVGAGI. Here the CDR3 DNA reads TGTGCCAGCAGCGGCCGGGACAGGGGACGTGAAAAACTGTTTTTT. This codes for CASSGRDRGREKLFF.

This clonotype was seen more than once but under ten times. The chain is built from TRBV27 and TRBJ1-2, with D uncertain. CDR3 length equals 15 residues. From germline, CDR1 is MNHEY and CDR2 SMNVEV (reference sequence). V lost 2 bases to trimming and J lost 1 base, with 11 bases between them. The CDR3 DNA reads TGTGCCAGCAGTTTAGGGGTGGGGAATAACTATGGCTACACCTTC. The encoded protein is CASSLGVGNNYGYTF.